This record looks at one T cell receptor beta chain sequence and its context. Only in-frame clones appear in the TCRdb table, and some are missing; sequencing was by immunoSEQ multiplex PCR. The profile covers roughly 2.4 million clones, with 95% appearing a single time and 0.13% taken by the ten largest. Germline V lookup: CDR1 SGHRS, CDR2 YFSETQ. The CDR3 spans 13 residues. V was pared by 3 bases and J by 10 bases, with 16 bases between. This record belongs to a study of shared clonotypes between healthy human individuals. The TCR was taken from a young man in good health. Sequencing input: naive CD4+ T cells sorted from blood. The subset denotes: CD45RA+ positively selected. The chain carries TRBV5-1 and TRBJ1-1, with a tentative D call TRBD1 (6 bases). The CDR3 reads CASSWTTGKAAFF. The CDR3 DNA is TGCGCCAGCAGCTGGACGACAGGAAAGGCAGCTTTCTTT.